One and the same sample provided the 7 T cell receptor beta chains below, sequenced in a study of T cells after yellow fever vaccination. One entry per CDR3 protein, called by TCRdb with MiXCR from the 5' RACE reads. Found here are 140,000 to 150,000 distinct CDR3 sequences, 5% to 8% of them singletons; the top ten hold approximately 0.59%. Sequencing was performed on CD4+ T cells sorted from PBMCs, taken 10 days after the yellow fever booster vaccination. These TCRs come from a man between 25 and 39 years old who received the YFV17D yellow fever vaccine.

This clonotype was seen repeatedly, ten times or more. V and J are TRBV20-1 and TRBJ1-1, with a tentative D call TRBD1 (5 bases). The V gene lost 2 bases and the J gene lost 1 base, with 14 bases spanning the gap. In germline, CDR1 is DFQATT, CDR2 SNEGSKA (reference sequence). The CDR3 is made up of 15 amino acids. CDR3 DNA: TGCAGTGCTAGAAATTCCGGGACGGCGAACACTGAAGCTTTCTTT. Its protein is CSARNSGTANTEAFF.

Ten or more counts support this clonotype. The chain couples TRBV3-1 to TRBJ1-6, with D possibly TRBD1 on 6 matching bases. Trimming took off 6 bases at V and 7 bases at J, with 13 bases between the two ends. The CDR3 is 14 residues long. Germline-derived CDR1 and CDR2 are LGHDT and YNNKEL (reference sequence). The CDR3 here is CASREQGRNSPLHF. Written as DNA, the CDR3 is TGTGCCAGCAGAGAACAGGGCCGGAATTCACCCCTCCACTTT.

This clonotype was found many times. V and J are TRBV5-1 and TRBJ2-1, with 7 bases lining up with TRBD2. Germline loops: CDR1 SGHRS, CDR2 YFSETQ. This CDR3 is built from 15 residues. J was trimmed by 4 bases and V by 1 base; bases with no gene match: 5. CDR3 coding DNA: TGCGCCAGCAGCTTGACGGGAGGAGAATACAATGAGCAGTTCTTC. Its translation: CASSLTGGEYNEQFF.

The chain links TRBV27 to TRBJ2-7; a possible D gene is TRBD2 (6 bases). CDR1 is MNHEY, CDR2 SMNVEV, per germline (reference sequence). CDR3 size: 17 residues. With 4 bases removed from V and 4 bases from J, the gap between germline ends came to 23 bases. CDR3 coding DNA: TGTGCCAGCAGTTCCAAGCCCACGGGACGACTAGGATACGAGCAGTACTTC. Its translation is CASSSKPTGRLGYEQYF.

In its sample, this clonotype was seen many times. The chain employs TRBV4-2 and TRBJ2-3; TRBD2 matches 7 bases. This CDR3 contains 16 residues. V dropped 7 bases and J dropped 3; count of bases not matched to a gene: 13. CDR1 is LGHNA and CDR2 is YNFKEQ in the germline V gene. The CDR3 region is CASTSQGGSRTDTQYF. CDR3 nucleotide sequence: TGTGCCAGCACCTCCCAGGGCGGGAGTCGGACAGATACGCAGTATTTT.

This clonotype was counted ten times or more. The J gene is TRBJ2-7, the V gene TRBV28; the match to TRBD1 covers 9 bases. Germline loops: CDR1 MDHEN, CDR2 SYDVKM. This CDR3 is 16 amino acids long. J was trimmed by 2 bases and V by 7 bases; bases with no gene match: 12. DNA for the CDR3: TGTGCCAGCATCTGGGGATCCGGGACAGGGACCTACGAGCAGTACTTC. Translating it yields CASIWGSGTGTYEQYF.

This clonotype appeared many times. The rearrangement links TRBV5-1 to TRBJ2-7; 11 nucleotides match TRBD2. The CDR3 sequence is 15 residues long. Germline values: CDR1 SGHRS, CDR2 YFSETQ. The V gene end was trimmed by 4 bases and the J gene end by 2 bases; junction bases not matched to a gene: 5. CDR3 DNA sequence: TGCGCCAGCAGCCCGACTAGCGGGATCCCCTACGAGCAGTACTTC. It is translated as CASSPTSGIPYEQYF.